The T cell receptor beta chain under discussion was sequenced for a study of OX40 agonist ivuxolimab in advanced cancers. TCRdb's table, derived via immunoSEQ multiplex PCR, lists solely in-frame clones and lacks some. This table holds some 130,000 clones, approximately 94% found once. The sequencing here drew on CD4+ or CD8+ T cells sorted from blood, taken in a trial of the OX40 agonist ivuxolimab. The clonotype comes from an adult with an advanced solid tumor such as melanoma, head and neck, liver or kidney cancer.

The CDR3 sequence is CASSLWDRGQRGYTF. The CDR3 DNA reads as TGTGCCAGCAGTTTGTGGGACAGGGGGCAACGAGGCTACACCTTC. V usage is TRBV6-6 and J usage is TRBJ1-2, with 12 bases aligning to TRBD1. With 4 bases clipped from V and 8 bases from J, the junction kept 8 bases outside the gene matches. The germline CDR1 and CDR2 sequences are MNHNY and SVGAGI (reference sequence). The CDR3 is made up of 15 amino acids.